This entry describes one T cell receptor (beta chain). Trimming stripped 1 base from V and 5 bases from J, with 17 bases between. The CDR3 spans 15 residues. Germline V lookup: CDR1 GTSNPN, CDR2 SVGIG (reference sequence). The sample originates from a study of control samples from healthy donors and cancer patients. Using immunoSEQ multiplex PCR, the repertoire was profiled, and TCRdb retains in-frame clones only, with some absent. This table holds roughly 130,000 clones, about 94% found once. The sequence was obtained from a man in his thirties or forties in good health. V usage is TRBV30 and J usage is TRBJ2-5, with a tentative D call TRBD1 (5 bases). Material: blood. The CDR3 region is CAWSAGPPGRETQYF. The CDR3 coding sequence is TGTGCCTGGAGTGCAGGGCCCCCAGGGCGGGAGACCCAGTACTTC.